Given below is one T cell receptor (beta chain) in context. The CDR3 runs to 12 residues. Trimming left V 7 bases short and J 8 bases short, with 14 bases between. The germline CDR1 and CDR2 sequences are SGHVS and FQNEAQ. The sample comes from a study of blood T cell repertoires in COVID-19. Clones were sequenced by immunoSEQ multiplex PCR, and TCRdb holds only the in-frame ones, with some missing. The table has about 380,000 clones, roughly 77% seen once. Sequencing used peripheral blood. The TCR sequence derives from a human donor with acute or convalescent COVID-19. The donor label of this sample is uncertain. The V call is TRBV7-8, the J call TRBJ2-5, with D perhaps matching TRBD1 (6 bases). CDR3 nucleotide sequence: TGTGCCAGCACCACAGGGATGGGAACCCAGTACTTC. Translated, it gives CASTTGMGTQYF.